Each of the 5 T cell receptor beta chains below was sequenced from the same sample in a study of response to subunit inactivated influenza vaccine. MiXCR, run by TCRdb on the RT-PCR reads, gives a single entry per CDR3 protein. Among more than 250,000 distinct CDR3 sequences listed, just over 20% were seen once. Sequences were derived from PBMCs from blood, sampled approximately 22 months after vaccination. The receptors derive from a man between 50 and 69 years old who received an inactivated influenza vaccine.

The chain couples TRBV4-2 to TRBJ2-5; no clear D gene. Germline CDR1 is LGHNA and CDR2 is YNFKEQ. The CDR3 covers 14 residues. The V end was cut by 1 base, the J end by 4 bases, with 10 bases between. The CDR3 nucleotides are TGTGCCAGCAGCCAAGTGAGCGATGGAGAGACCCAGTACTTC. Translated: CASSQVSDGETQYF.

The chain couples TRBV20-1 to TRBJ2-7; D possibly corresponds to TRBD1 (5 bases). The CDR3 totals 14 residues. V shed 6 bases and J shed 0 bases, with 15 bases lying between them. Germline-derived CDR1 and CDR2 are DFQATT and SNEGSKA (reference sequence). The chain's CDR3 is CSATDSHDSYEQYF. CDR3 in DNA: TGCAGTGCCACCGACAGCCATGACTCCTACGAGCAGTACTTC.

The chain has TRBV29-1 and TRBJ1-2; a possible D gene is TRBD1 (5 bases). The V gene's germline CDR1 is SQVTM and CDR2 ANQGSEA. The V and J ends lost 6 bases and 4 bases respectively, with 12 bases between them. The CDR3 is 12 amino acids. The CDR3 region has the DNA TGCAGCGTCAATAGGGGAGGCTATGGCTACACCTTC. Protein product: CSVNRGGYGYTF.

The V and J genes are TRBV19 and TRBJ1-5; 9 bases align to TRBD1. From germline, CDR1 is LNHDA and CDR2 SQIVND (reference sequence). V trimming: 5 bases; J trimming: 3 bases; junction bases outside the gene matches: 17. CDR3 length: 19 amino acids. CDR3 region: CASSPLIGQGRVYNQPQHF. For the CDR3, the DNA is TGTGCCAGTAGTCCTCTGATTGGACAGGGGAGGGTTTACAATCAGCCCCAGCATTTT. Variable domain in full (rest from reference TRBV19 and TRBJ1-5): DGGITQSPKYLFRKEGQNVTLSCEQNLNHDAMYWYRQDPGQGLRLIYYSQIVNDFQKGDIAEGYSVSREKKESFPLTVTSAQKNPTAFYLCASSPLIGQGRVYNQPQHFGDGTRLSIL.

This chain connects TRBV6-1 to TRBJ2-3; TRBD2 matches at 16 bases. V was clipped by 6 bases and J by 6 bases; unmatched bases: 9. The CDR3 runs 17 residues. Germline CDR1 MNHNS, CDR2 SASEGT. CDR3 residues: CASRSGTSGGARDTQYF. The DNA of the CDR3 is TGTGCCAGCAGGTCCGGGACTAGCGGGGGGGCAAGGGATACGCAGTATTTT.